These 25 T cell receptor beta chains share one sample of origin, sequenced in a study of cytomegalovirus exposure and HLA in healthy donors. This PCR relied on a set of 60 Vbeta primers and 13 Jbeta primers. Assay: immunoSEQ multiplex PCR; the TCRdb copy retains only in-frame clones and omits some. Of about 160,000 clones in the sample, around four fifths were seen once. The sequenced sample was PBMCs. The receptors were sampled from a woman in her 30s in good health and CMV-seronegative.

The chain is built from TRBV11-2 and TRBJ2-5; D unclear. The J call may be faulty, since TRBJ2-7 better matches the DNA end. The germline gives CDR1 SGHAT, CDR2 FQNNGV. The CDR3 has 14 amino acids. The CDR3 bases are TGTGCCAGCAGCCCCCAAAAGGCAAACTACGAGCAGTACTTC. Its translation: CASSPQKANYEQYF.

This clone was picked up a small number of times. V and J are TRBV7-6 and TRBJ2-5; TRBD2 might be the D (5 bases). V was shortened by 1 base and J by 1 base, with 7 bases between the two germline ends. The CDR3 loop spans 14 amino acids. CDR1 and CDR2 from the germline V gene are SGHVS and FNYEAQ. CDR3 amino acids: CASSLVRGQETQYF. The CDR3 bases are TGTGCCAGCAGCTTAGTTCGGGGCCAAGAGACCCAGTACTTC.

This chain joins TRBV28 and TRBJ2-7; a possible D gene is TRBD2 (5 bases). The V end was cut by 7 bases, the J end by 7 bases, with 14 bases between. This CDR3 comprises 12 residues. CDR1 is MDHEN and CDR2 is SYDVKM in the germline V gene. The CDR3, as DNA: TGTGCCAGCAAGCCTATCTGGGAGGAGCAGTACTTC. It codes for CASKPIWEEQYF.

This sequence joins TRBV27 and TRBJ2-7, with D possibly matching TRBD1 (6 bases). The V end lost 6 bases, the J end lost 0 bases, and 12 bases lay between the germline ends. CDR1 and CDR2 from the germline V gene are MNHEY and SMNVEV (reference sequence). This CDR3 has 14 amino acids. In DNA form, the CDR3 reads TGTGCCAGCAGGCTTCAGGGGAGCTCCTACGAGCAGTACTTC. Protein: CASRLQGSSYEQYF.

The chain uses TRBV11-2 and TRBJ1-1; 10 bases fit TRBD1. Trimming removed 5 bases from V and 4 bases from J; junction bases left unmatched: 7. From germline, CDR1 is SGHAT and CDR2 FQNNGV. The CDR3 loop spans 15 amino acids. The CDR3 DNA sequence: TGTGCCAGCAGCCTAGGACAGGGGGGGACCACTGAAGCTTTCTTT. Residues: CASSLGQGGTTEAFF.

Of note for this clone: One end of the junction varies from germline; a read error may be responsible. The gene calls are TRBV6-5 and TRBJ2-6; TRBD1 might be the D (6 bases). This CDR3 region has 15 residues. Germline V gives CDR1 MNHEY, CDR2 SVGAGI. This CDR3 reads CGSLRGTAGANVLTF. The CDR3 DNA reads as TGTGGCAGCCTCAGGGGCACAGCTGGGGCCAACGTCCTGACTTTC.

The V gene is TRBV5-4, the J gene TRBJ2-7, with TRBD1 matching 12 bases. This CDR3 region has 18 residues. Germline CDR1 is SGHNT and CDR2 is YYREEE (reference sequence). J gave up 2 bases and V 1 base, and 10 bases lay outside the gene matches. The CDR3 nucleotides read TGTGCCAGCAGCTTGCTCCCCGGGACAGGGGGCGCCCCCTACGAGCAGTACTTC. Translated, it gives CASSLLPGTGGAPYEQYF.

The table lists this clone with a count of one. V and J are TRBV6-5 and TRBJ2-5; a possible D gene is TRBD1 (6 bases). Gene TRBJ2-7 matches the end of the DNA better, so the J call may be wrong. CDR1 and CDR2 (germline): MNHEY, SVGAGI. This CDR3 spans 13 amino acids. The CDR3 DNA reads TGTGCCAGCACCGAGGGACATGACTACGAGCAGTACTTC. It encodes CASTEGHDYEQYF.

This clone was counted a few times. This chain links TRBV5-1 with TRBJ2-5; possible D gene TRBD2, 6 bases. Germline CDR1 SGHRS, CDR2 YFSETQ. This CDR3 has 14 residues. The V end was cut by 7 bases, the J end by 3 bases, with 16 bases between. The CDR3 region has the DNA TGCGCCAGCGCCCCGGGGGTAGGGAAAGAGACCCAGTACTTC. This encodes CASAPGVGKETQYF.

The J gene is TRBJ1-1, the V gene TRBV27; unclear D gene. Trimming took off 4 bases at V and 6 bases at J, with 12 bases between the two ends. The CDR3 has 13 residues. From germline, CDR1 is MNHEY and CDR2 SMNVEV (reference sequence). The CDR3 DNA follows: TGTGCCAGCAGTTCCCGCGGGAGCTCTGAAGCTTTCTTT. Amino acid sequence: CASSSRGSSEAFF.

CDR3 sequence reads: CASSLGSGGAAKNIQYF. CDR3 DNA: TGTGCCAGCAGCTTGGGTAGCGGGGGGGCTGCCAAAAACATTCAGTACTTC. This chain connects TRBV7-2 to TRBJ2-4; 11 positions match TRBD2. CDR3 size: 17 residues. V trimming: 3 bases; J trimming: 1 base; junction bases outside the gene matches: 5. Germline V gene data show CDR1 as SGHTA and CDR2 as FQGNSA. The entire variable domain, with the rest obtained from reference TRBV7-2 and TRBJ2-4, is as follows: GAGVSQSPSNKVTEKGKDVELRCDPISGHTALYWYRQSLGQGLEFLIYFQGNSAPDKSGLPSDRFSAERTGGSVSTLTIQRTQQEDSAVYLCASSLGSGGAAKNIQYFGAGTRLSVL.

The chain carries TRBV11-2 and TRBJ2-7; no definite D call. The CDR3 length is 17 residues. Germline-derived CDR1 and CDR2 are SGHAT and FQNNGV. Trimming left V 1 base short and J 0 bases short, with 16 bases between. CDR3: CASSLAHSYGYSYEQYF. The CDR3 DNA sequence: TGTGCCAGCAGCTTAGCCCATAGTTACGGTTACTCCTACGAGCAGTACTTC.

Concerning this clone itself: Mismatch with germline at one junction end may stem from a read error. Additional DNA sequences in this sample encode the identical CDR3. The CDR3 reads CASTIVPETQYF. CDR3 coding DNA: TGCGCCAGCACTATTGTGCCGGAGACCCAGTACTTC. The chain couples TRBV2 to TRBJ2-5; D not resolved. The V gene's germline CDR1 is SNHLY and CDR2 FYNNEI. This CDR3 region has 12 residues. Full variable domain (outside the CDR3, taken from reference TRBV2 and TRBJ2-5): EPEVTQTPSHQVTQMGQEVILRCVPISNHLYFYWYRQILGQKVEFLVSFYNNEISEKSEIFDDQFSVERPDGSNFTLKIRSTKLEDSAMYFCASTIVPETQYFGPGTRLLVL.

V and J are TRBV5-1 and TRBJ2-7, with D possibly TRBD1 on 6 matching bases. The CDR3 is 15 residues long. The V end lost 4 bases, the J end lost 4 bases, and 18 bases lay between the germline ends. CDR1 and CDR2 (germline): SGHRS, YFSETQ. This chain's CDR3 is CASSRGGRGTYEQYF. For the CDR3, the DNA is TGCGCCAGCAGCCGCGGCGGCAGGGGAACTTACGAGCAGTACTTC.

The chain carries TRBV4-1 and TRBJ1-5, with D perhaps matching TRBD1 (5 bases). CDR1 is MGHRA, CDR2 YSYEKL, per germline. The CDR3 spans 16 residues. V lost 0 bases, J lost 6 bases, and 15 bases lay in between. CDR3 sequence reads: CASSQDFGGFGQPQHF. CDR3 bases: TGCGCCAGCAGCCAAGATTTCGGGGGATTCGGTCAGCCCCAGCATTTT.

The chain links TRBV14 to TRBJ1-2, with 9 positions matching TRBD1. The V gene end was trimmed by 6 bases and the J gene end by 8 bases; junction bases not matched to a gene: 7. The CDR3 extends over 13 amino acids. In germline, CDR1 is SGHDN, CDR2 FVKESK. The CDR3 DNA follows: TGTGCCAGCAGTCGAGACAGGGGGAACGGCTACACCTTC. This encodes CASSRDRGNGYTF.

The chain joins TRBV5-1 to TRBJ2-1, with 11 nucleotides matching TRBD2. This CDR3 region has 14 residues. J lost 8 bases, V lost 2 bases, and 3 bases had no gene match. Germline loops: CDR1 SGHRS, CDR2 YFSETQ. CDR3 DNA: TGCGCCAGCAGCTTTAGCGGGGGGGGAGATGAGCAGTTCTTC. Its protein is CASSFSGGGDEQFF.

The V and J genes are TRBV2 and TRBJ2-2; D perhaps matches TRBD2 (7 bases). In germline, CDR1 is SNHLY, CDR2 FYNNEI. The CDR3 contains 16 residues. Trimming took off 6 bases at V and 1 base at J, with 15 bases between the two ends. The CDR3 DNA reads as TGTGCCAGCAGCCAAGGGGGGGGTGGGAACACCGGGGAGCTGTTTTTT. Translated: CASSQGGGGNTGELFF.

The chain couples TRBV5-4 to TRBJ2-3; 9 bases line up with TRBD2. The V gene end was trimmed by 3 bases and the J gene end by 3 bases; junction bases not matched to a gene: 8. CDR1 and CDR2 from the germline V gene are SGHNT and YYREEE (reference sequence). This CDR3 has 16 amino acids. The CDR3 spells CASSSPTSGGTDTQYF. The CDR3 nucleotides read TGTGCCAGCAGCTCGCCTACCAGCGGGGGGACAGATACGCAGTATTTT.

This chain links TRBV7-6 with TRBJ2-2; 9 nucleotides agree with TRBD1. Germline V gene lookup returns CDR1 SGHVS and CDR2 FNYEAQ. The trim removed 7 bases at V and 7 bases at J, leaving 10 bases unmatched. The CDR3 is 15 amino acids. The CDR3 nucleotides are TGTGCCAGCATTAAAAGGACAGGGGTTGGCGGGGAGCTGTTTTTT. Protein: CASIKRTGVGGELFF. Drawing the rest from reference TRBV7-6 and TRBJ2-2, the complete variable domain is GAGVSQSPRYKVTKRGQDVALRCDPISGHVSLYWYRQALGQGPEFLTYFNYEAQQDKSGLPNDRFSAERPEGSISTLTIQRTEQRDSAMYRCASIKRTGVGGELFFGEGSRLTVL.

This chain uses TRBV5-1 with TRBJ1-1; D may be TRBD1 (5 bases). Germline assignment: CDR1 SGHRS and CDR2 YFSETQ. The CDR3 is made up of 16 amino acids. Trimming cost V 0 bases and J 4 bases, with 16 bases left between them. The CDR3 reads CASSLGSQGLGTEAFF. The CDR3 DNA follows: TGCGCCAGCAGCTTGGGGTCCCAGGGTCTAGGCACTGAAGCTTTCTTT.

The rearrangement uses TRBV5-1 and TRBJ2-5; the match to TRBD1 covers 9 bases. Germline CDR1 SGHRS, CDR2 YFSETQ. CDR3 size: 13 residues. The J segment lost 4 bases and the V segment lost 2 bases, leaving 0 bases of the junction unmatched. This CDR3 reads CASSLQGAETQYF. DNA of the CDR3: TGCGCCAGCAGCTTACAGGGGGCAGAGACCCAGTACTTC.

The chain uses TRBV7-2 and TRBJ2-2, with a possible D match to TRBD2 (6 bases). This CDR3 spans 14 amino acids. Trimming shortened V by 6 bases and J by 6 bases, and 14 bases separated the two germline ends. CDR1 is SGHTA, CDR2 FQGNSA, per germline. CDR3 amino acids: CASRLGLEPGELFF. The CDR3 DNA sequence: TGTGCCAGCAGACTGGGACTGGAACCCGGGGAGCTGTTTTTT.

The CDR3 is CASSSRQGREEKAFF. Written as DNA, the CDR3 is TGTGCCAGCAGCTCCCGACAGGGAAGGGAGGAAAAAGCTTTCTTT. The chain carries TRBV5-4 and TRBJ1-1; the match to TRBD1 covers 7 bases. CDR1 and CDR2 from the germline V gene are SGHNT and YYREEE (reference sequence). The CDR3 sequence is 15 residues long. The V segment lost 3 bases and the J segment 9 bases; nucleotides outside the gene matches: 14.

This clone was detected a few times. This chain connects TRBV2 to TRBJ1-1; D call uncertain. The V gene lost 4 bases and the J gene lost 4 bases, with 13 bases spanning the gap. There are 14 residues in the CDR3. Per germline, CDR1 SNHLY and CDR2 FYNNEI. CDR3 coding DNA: TGTGCCAGCAGTGGAAACGGCCGGGTCACTGAAGCTTTCTTT. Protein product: CASSGNGRVTEAFF.